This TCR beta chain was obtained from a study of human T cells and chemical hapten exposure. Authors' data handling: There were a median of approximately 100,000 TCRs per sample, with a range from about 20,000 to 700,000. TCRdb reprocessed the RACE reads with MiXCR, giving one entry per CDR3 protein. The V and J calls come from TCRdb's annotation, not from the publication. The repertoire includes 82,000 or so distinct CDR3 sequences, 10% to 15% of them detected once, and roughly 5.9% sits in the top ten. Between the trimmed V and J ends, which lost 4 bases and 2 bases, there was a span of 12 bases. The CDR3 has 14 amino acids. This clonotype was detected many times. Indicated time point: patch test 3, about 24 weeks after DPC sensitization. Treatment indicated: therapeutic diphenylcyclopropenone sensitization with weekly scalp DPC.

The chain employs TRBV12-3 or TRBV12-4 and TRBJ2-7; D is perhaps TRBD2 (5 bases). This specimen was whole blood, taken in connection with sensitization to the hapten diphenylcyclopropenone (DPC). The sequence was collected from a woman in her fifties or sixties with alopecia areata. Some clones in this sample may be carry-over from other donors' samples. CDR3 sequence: CASSSRTGTYEQYF. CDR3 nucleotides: TGTGCCAGCAGTTCAAGGACTGGAACCTACGAGCAGTACTTC.